The clone carrying this T cell receptor (beta chain) was observed at least ten times. Germline V gene data show CDR1 as SGHKS and CDR2 as YYEKEE (reference sequence). This CDR3 comprises 21 residues. Trimming took off 2 bases at V and 0 bases at J, with 28 bases between the two ends. These data belong to a study of T cells in Graves' hyperthyroidism and ophthalmopathy. Study-level information: Peripheral blood was acquired at first diagnosis, ahead of any therapy whatsoever.

Researchers took RNA transcripts and amplified the TCR beta CDR3 regions from them. The HTBI primer set drove a first-round RT-PCR of the TCR CDR3. Each CDR3 protein is one row after TCRdb ran MiXCR on the multiplex PCR reads. The sample carries around 400,000 distinct CDR3 sequences, less than 15% recorded once. The study defined stable Graves' hyperthyroidism as no ophthalmopathy progression within 18 months. The PBMCs studied were ones that came from about 10 ml fresh peripheral blood. The rearrangement uses TRBV5-5 and TRBJ2-3; D may be TRBD2 (7 bases). The sample taken for sequencing was blood. The receptor's source is a woman aged 18-35 years with Graves' hyperthyroidism. The CDR3 region has the DNA TGTGCCAGCAGCTTCGGTGGGGGGGGCAAGGTGTTGGTGAGTAGCACAGATACGCAGTATTTT. Its protein product is CASSFGGGGKVLVSSTDTQYF.